The 5 T cell receptor beta chains listed next were all sequenced from one sample in a study of T cell responses to AZD1222 COVID-19 vaccine. TCRdb keeps only in-frame clones here, not all; method: immunoSEQ multiplex PCR. Of 120,000 or so clones detected, more than 80% appear once; the ten largest clones hold under 4.5%. The input for sequencing was peripheral blood, taken 28 days after the second dose of the MenACWY control vaccine. All receptors come from an adult who received the MenACWY meningococcal vaccine as a control.

The rearrangement joins TRBV28 to TRBJ2-7, with D possibly matching TRBD2 (7 bases). This CDR3 has 12 residues. The V gene lost 2 bases and the J gene lost 7 bases, with 9 bases spanning the gap. CDR1 is MDHEN, CDR2 SYDVKM, per germline. The CDR3 coding sequence is TGTGCCAGCAGTTTAGGGGGGGCGGAGCAGTACTTC. Translation: CASSLGGAEQYF.

V gene TRBV2 combines with J gene TRBJ1-1, with TRBD1 as a possible D gene (5 bases). Trimming shortened V by 5 bases and J by 7 bases, and 17 bases separated the two germline ends. CDR3 length: 14 residues. Germline lookup yields CDR1 SNHLY and CDR2 FYNNEI. The CDR3 sequence: CASSPQGRASEAFF. The CDR3 DNA reads as TGTGCCAGCAGTCCCCAGGGCAGGGCGAGTGAAGCTTTCTTT. Full variable domain (outside the CDR3, taken from reference TRBV2 and TRBJ1-1): EPEVTQTPSHQVTQMGQEVILRCVPISNHLYFYWYRQILGQKVEFLVSFYNNEISEKSEIFDDQFSVERPDGSNFTLKIRSTKLEDSAMYFCASSPQGRASEAFFGQGTRLTVV.

The CDR3 is CASSPGTGLPTDTQYF. The CDR3 region has the DNA TGTGCCAGCTCACCAGGAACAGGCCTACCCACAGATACGCAGTATTTT. The gene calls are TRBV18 and TRBJ2-3, with D maybe TRBD1 (5 bases). Germline V gene data show CDR1 as KGHSH and CDR2 as LQKENI. The V end was cut by 2 bases, the J end by 2 bases, with 14 bases between. The CDR3 runs to 16 residues.

This chain links TRBV28 with TRBJ2-4; D is unresolved. This CDR3 is 15 amino acids long. Trimming shortened V by 5 bases and J by 0 bases, and 11 bases separated the two germline ends. Looked up from germline, CDR1 is MDHEN and CDR2 is SYDVKM. This CDR3 is CASSPNQLAKNIQYF. The CDR3 nucleotides read TGTGCCAGCAGTCCGAACCAACTAGCCAAAAACATTCAGTACTTC.

The rearrangement joins TRBV19 to TRBJ2-5; 7 bases match TRBD1. CDR1 and CDR2 (germline): LNHDA, SQIVND (reference sequence). V gave up 6 bases and J gave up 5 bases; unmatched junction bases: 6. The CDR3 contains 13 residues. The CDR3 is CASRQTGIETQYF. CDR3 nucleotides: TGTGCCAGTAGGCAGACAGGGATTGAGACCCAGTACTTC. Together with reference TRBV19 and TRBJ2-5, the CDR3 gives the full variable domain: DGGITQSPKYLFRKEGQNVTLSCEQNLNHDAMYWYRQDPGQGLRLIYYSQIVNDFQKGDIAEGYSVSREKKESFPLTVTSAQKNPTAFYLCASRQTGIETQYFGPGTRLLVL.